This is a list of T cell receptor beta chains from one sample in a study of cytomegalovirus exposure and HLA in healthy donors. TCRdb's table, derived via immunoSEQ multiplex PCR, lists solely in-frame clones and lacks some. The sample has a few hundred thousand clones, around 86% seen once. Material for sequencing was PBMCs. The receptors were gathered from a woman aged 18-29 years in good health and CMV-seronegative. Both conserved end residues are part of each CDR3. The order of the fields is V gene, J gene, D gene, clone size, CDR3 protein, CDR3 DNA. A D gene is named only where the DNA matches it firmly. Some rows have no size entry. The others give once, few or many, or a class for an expanded clone.

>TRBV4-3|TRBJ2-1|-|-
CASSQVREPYNEQFF
TGCGCCAGCAGCCAAGTCCGAGAACCCTACAATGAGCAGTTCTTC
>TRBV6-5|TRBJ2-1|TRBD2|-
CASRNSGSQFF
TGTGCCAGCAGGAATAGCGGGAGTCAGTTCTTC
>TRBV6-1|TRBJ2-5|-|-
CASSASGETQYF
TGTGCCAGCAGTGCGTCGGGAGAGACCCAGTACTTC
>TRBV29-1|TRBJ2-3|-|few
CSVDSDTDTQYF
TGCAGCGTTGATAGCGATACAGATACGCAGTATTTT
>TRBV7-9|TRBJ1-4|TRBD1|-
CASSPPGTGAEKLFF
TGTGCCAGCAGCCCCCCCGGGACAGGGGCGGAAAAACTGTTTTTT
>TRBV5-1|TRBJ1-4|TRBD1|-
CASSFTGENEKLFF
TGCGCCAGCAGCTTTACAGGGGAGAATGAAAAACTGTTTTTT
>TRBV5-1|TRBJ1-5|-|-
CASSSTGPQPQHF
TGCGCCAGCAGCAGTACAGGGCCCCAGCCCCAGCATTTT
>TRBV2|TRBJ1-3|-|-
CASCSSGNTIYF
TGTGCCAGCTGCAGCTCTGGAAACACCATATATTTT
>TRBV28|TRBJ2-3|-|-
CASSLVPSASTDTQYF
TGTGCCAGCAGTTTGGTCCCTAGCGCTAGCACAGATACGCAGTATTTT
>TRBV5-1|TRBJ2-7|TRBD2|-
CASSFGAGGPGEQYF
TGCGCCAGCAGCTTCGGTGCGGGAGGGCCCGGCGAGCAGTACTTC
>TRBV29-1|TRBJ2-3|-|-
CSARGRATDTQYF
TGCAGCGCCCGTGGGCGGGCCACAGATACGCAGTATTTT
>TRBV18|TRBJ1-5|-|-
CASSPSKGNQPQHF
TGTGCCAGCTCACCATCGAAGGGGAATCAGCCCCAGCATTTT
>TRBV29-1|TRBJ2-7|TRBD1|-
CSVEGRWDRGFYEQYF
TGCAGCGTTGAAGGGAGGTGGGACAGGGGCTTCTACGAGCAGTACTTC
>TRBV7-3|TRBJ2-2|TRBD1|-
CASSLPGGNTGELFF
TGTGCCAGCAGCTTACCAGGGGGGAACACCGGGGAGCTGTTTTTT
>TRBV7-9|TRBJ1-5|-|-
CASSFGQTNQPQHF
TGTGCCAGCAGCTTTGGGCAGACCAATCAGCCCCAGCATTTT
>TRBV4-3|TRBJ2-2|TRBD2|-
CASSQDRLAGLTGELFF
TGCGCCAGCAGCCAAGATCGCCTAGCGGGCTTAACCGGGGAGCTGTTTTTT
>TRBV28|TRBJ1-5|-|-
CASSPLSAGSNNQPQHF
TGTGCCAGCAGTCCGCTTTCGGCGGGGAGCAACAATCAGCCCCAGCATTTT
>TRBV30|TRBJ2-5|TRBD2|-
CAWSSGSLGVETQYF
TGTGCCTGGAGTAGCGGGAGTCTAGGTGTGGAGACCCAGTACTTC
>TRBV18|TRBJ2-7|TRBD2|-
CASSLAGPPYEQYF
TGTGCCAGCTCACTAGCGGGTCCGCCCTACGAGCAGTACTTC
>TRBV27|TRBJ2-5|TRBD1|-
CASSLSLTVPRGETQYF
TGTGCCAGCAGTTTATCCCTTACAGTGCCCAGGGGGGAGACCCAGTACTTC
>TRBV2|TRBJ1-5|TRBD1|once
CASTPGQGAWQPQHF
TGTGCCAGCACCCCGGGACAGGGAGCGTGGCAGCCCCAGCATTTT
>TRBV18|TRBJ2-1|TRBD2|-
CASSPRVITSGSEQFF
TGTGCCAGCTCACCACGGGTAATTACTAGCGGGAGTGAGCAGTTCTTC
>TRBV4-3|TRBJ2-1|-|-
CASSVGHQAYNEQFF
TGCGCCAGCAGCGTTGGCCATCAGGCCTACAATGAGCAGTTCTTC
>TRBV4-3|TRBJ1-2|-|-
CASSPSDRNSYGYTF
TGCGCCAGCAGCCCCTCTGACAGGAACAGCTATGGCTACACCTTC
>TRBV4-2|TRBJ1-2|-|-
CASSQEETDNYGYTF
TGTGCCAGCAGCCAAGAGGAGACCGATAACTATGGCTACACCTTC
>TRBV18|TRBJ2-1|-|-
CASSPKHYNEQFF
TGTGCCAGCTCACCGAAACACTACAATGAGCAGTTCTTC
>TRBV7-6|TRBJ2-3|TRBD2|-
CASSLRRELTDTQYF
TGTGCCAGCAGCTTACGGCGGGAGCTCACAGATACGCAGTATTTT
>TRBV2|TRBJ2-1|TRBD2|-
CASSLRDYGVNEQFF
TGTGCCAGCAGTCTTCGGGACTACGGGGTCAATGAGCAGTTCTTC
>TRBV19|TRBJ2-1|TRBD2|once
CASSPGLLQWEFF
TGTGCCAGTAGTCCGGGACTATTACAATGGGAGTTCTTC
>TRBV7-3|TRBJ2-3|TRBD2|-
CASSLTSSGDTQYF
TGTGCCAGCAGCTTAACGTCTAGCGGAGATACGCAGTATTTT
>TRBV9|TRBJ2-2|-|-
CASTGSSHTGELFF
TGTGCCAGCACGGGTAGCTCTCACACCGGGGAGCTGTTTTTT
>TRBV28|TRBJ2-7|TRBD2|-
CASSSGLAGVPSSYEQYF
TGTGCCAGCAGTTCCGGACTAGCGGGAGTACCCTCCTCCTACGAGCAGTACTTC
>TRBV28|TRBJ2-2|TRBD1|-
CASSQGDRVAGELFF
TGTGCCAGCAGTCAAGGGGACAGGGTCGCCGGGGAGCTGTTTTTT
>TRBV5-6|TRBJ2-3|-|-
CASSRGGVDTQYF
TGTGCCAGCAGCCGTGGCGGGGTAGATACGCAGTATTTT
>TRBV6-5|TRBJ2-7|TRBD2|few
CASSLTSGYEQYF
TGTGCCAGCAGCCTTACTAGCGGCTACGAGCAGTACTTC
>TRBV28|TRBJ2-7|TRBD2|-
CASSSLTYASGPQVIYEQYF
TGTGCCAGCAGTTCCTTGACATATGCTAGCGGGCCACAGGTGATTTACGAGCAGTACTTC
>TRBV6-5|TRBJ2-5|-|-
CASSYSTGGETQYF
TGTGCCAGCAGTTACTCGACGGGTGGAGAGACCCAGTACTTC
>TRBV6-1|TRBJ2-5|-|-
CASSEEGAEHGETQYF
TGTGCCAGCAGTGAAGAAGGGGCGGAACACGGGGAGACCCAGTACTTC
>TRBV7-9|TRBJ2-7|-|-
CASSLDTGGGPYEQYF
TGTGCCAGCAGCTTAGATACAGGGGGGGGCCCCTACGAGCAGTACTTC
>TRBV5-6|TRBJ2-3|-|-
CASSRNREGGTDTQYF
TGTGCCAGCAGCCGAAACAGGGAAGGGGGCACAGATACGCAGTATTTT
>TRBV7-2|TRBJ2-7|-|-
CASSFGGRAYEQYF
TGTGCCAGCAGCTTCGGGGGGCGGGCCTACGAGCAGTACTTC
>TRBV11-3|TRBJ2-3|TRBD2|-
CASSSGGPRDTQYF
TGTGCCAGCAGCTCGGGAGGGCCTAGAGATACGCAGTATTTT
>TRBV4-2|TRBJ2-2|TRBD2|-
CASSQGPPSGIKTGELFF
TGTGCCAGCAGCCAAGGACCGCCTAGCGGGATAAAGACCGGGGAGCTGTTTTTT
>TRBV6-1|TRBJ2-3|TRBD2|-
CASSELAGVQGTDTQYF
TGTGCCAGCAGTGAACTAGCGGGAGTTCAGGGGACAGATACGCAGTATTTT
>TRBV9|TRBJ1-5|-|-
CASSVGTALNQPQHF
TGTGCCAGCAGCGTAGGGACAGCTCTGAATCAGCCCCAGCATTTT
>TRBV13|TRBJ2-1|TRBD2|-
CASSSTGGLGNEQFF
TGTGCCAGCAGCTCGACGGGAGGGTTGGGCAATGAGCAGTTCTTC
>TRBV25-1|TRBJ2-5|-|few
CASSDWPRLGGPETQYF
TGTGCCAGCAGTGACTGGCCCCGACTCGGGGGTCCCGAGACCCAGTACTTC
>TRBV7-2|TRBJ1-2|TRBD1|-
CASSSLQETGAGFRDF
TGTGCCAGCAGCTCCCTTCAGGAGACAGGGGCAGGCTTCCGGGACTTC
>TRBV7-9|TRBJ2-7|TRBD2|-
CASSAAGGSYEQYF
TGTGCCAGCAGCGCAGCGGGGGGTTCCTACGAGCAGTACTTC
>TRBV27|TRBJ2-7|TRBD1|once
CASSFTRTGPHPGYEQYF
TGTGCCAGCAGTTTTACGAGGACAGGACCTCACCCAGGCTACGAGCAGTACTTC
>TRBV4-3|TRBJ2-2|TRBD2|few
CASSQCRGSCHGELFF
TGCGCCAGCAGCCAATGTCGCGGGAGTTGTCACGGGGAGCTGTTTTTT
>TRBV6-5|TRBJ1-1|-|-
CAAPGLTNTEAFF
TGTGCCGCACCGGGACTGACGAACACTGAAGCTTTCTTT
>TRBV9|TRBJ2-5|-|-
CASSVAGLQETQYF
TGTGCCAGCAGCGTAGCGGGACTTCAAGAGACCCAGTACTTC
>TRBV28|TRBJ2-7|TRBD2|-
CASTPLPSGGYEQYF
TGTGCCAGCACCCCTCTCCCTAGCGGGGGCTACGAGCAGTACTTC